This T cell receptor (beta chain) was observed in a study of T cell responses to AZD1222 COVID-19 vaccine. Study-level results: Just five or six AZD1222 recipients tested seropositive at baseline. Nearly half of the spike-specific TCRs reportedly recognize variant regions that carry no mutations. Samples come after the peak T cell response, not at day 14.

Only in-frame clones appear in the TCRdb table, and some are missing; sequencing was by immunoSEQ multiplex PCR. This sample yields approximately 50,000 clones, of which over 80% are seen a single time; roughly 15% belongs to the top ten. V was clipped by 3 bases and J by 8 bases, with 16 bases between them. The germline gives CDR1 MNHNS, CDR2 SASEGT. This CDR3 comprises 14 residues. This clone was detected a few times. Its matching antigen is unknown. V and J are TRBV6-1 and TRBJ1-2, with D unresolved. This sample comprised peripheral blood, obtained on day 0 of AZD1222 vaccination. The TCR sequence derives from an adult in good health. CDR3 loop: CASSELSGPQGYTF. The CDR3 DNA reads TGTGCCAGCAGTGAGTTGTCCGGCCCTCAGGGCTACACCTTC.